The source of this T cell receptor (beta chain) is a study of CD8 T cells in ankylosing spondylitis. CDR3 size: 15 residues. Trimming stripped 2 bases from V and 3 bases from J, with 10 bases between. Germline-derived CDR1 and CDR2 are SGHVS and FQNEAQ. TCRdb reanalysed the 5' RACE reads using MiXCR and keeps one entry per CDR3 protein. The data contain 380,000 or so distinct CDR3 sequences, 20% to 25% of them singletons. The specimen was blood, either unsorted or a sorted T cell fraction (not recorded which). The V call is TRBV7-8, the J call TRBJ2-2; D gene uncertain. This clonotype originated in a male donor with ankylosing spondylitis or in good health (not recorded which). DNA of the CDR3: TGTGCCAGCAGCTTAAGGCCAGTTCACACCGGGGAGCTGTTTTTT. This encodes CASSLRPVHTGELFF.